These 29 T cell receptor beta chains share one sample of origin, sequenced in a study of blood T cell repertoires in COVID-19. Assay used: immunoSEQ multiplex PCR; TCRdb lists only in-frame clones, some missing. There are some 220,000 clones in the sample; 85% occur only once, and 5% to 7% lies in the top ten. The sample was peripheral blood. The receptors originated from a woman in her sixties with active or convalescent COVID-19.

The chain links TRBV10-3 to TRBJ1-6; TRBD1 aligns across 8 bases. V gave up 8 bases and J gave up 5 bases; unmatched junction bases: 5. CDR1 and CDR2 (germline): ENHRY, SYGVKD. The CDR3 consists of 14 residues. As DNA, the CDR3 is TGTGCCATCCGGAAGACAGGGGATAATTCACCCCTCCACTTT. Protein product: CAIRKTGDNSPLHF.

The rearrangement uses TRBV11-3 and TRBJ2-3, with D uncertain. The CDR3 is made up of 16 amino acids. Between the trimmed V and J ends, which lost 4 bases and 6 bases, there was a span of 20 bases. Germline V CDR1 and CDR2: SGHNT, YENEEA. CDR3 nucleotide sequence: TGTGCCAGCAGCTCCCGCTCCCGTCTATCTACGGATACGCAGTATTTT. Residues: CASSSRSRLSTDTQYF.

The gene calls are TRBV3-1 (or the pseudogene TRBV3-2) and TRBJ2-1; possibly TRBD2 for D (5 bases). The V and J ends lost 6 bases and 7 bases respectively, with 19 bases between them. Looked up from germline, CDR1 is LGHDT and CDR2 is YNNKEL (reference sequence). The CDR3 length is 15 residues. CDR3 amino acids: CASSQTSGLWNEQFF. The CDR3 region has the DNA TGTGCCAGCAGTCAAACTAGTGGTCTATGGAATGAGCAGTTCTTC.

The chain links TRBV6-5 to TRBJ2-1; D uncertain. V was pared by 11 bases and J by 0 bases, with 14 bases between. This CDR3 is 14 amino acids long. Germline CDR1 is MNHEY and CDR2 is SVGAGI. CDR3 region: CACTLLSSYNEQFF. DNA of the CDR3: TGTGCCTGCACCCTACTTAGCTCCTACAATGAGCAGTTCTTC.

The CDR3 region has the DNA TGTGCCAGTAGTATCTCGCAGGGGAACTATGGCTACACCTTC. It specifies CASSISQGNYGYTF. J is TRBJ1-2 and V is TRBV19, with a weak D call TRBD1 (6 bases). V shed 3 bases and J shed 2 bases, with 10 bases lying between them. Germline CDR1 LNHDA, CDR2 SQIVND (reference sequence). CDR3 size: 14 residues.

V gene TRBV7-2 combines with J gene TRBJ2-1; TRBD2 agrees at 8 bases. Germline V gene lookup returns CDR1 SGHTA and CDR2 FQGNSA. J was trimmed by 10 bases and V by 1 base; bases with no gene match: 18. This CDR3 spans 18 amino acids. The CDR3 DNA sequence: TGTGCCAGCAGCTTAGGGTGGAGGACTAGCCTTCCTACAGGAGAGCAGTTCTTC. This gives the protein CASSLGWRTSLPTGEQFF.

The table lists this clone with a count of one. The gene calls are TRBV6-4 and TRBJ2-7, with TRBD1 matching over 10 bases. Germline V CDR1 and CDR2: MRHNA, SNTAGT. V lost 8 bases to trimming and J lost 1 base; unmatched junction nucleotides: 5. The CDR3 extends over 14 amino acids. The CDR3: CASSDRGQSYEQYV. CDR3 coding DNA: TGTGCCAGCTCCGACAGGGGGCAATCCTACGAGCAGTACGTC.

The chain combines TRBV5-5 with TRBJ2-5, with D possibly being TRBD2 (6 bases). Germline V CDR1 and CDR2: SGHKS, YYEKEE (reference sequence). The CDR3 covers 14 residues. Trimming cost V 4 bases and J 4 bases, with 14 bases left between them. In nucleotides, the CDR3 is TGTGCCAGCAGCGGCAAGGGAGGTGGAGAGACCCAGTACTTC. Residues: CASSGKGGGETQYF. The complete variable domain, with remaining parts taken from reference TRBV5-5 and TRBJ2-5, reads DAGVTQSPTHLIKTRGQQVTLRCSPISGHKSVSWYQQVLGQGPQFIFQYYEKEERGRGNFPDRFSARQFPNYSSELNVNALLLGDSALYLCASSGKGGGETQYFGPGTRLLVL.

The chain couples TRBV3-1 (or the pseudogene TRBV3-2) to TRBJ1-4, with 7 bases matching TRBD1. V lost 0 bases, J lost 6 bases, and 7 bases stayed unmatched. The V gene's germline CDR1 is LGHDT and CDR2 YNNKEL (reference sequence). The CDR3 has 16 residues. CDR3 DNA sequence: TGTGCCAGCAGCCAAGAACGCGCCAGGGGGGATGAAAAACTGTTTTTT. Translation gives CASSQERARGDEKLFF.

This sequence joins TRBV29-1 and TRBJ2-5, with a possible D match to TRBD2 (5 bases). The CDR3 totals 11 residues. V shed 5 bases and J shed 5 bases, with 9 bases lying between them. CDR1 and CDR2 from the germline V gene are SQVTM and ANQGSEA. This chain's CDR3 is CSVCGEETQYF. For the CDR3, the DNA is TGCAGCGTTTGTGGGGAGGAGACCCAGTACTTC. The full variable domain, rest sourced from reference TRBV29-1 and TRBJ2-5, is SAVISQKPSRDICQRGTSLTIQCQVDSQVTMMFWYRQQPGQSLTLIATANQGSEATYESGFVIDKFPISRPNLTFSTLTVSNMSPEDSSIYLCSVCGEETQYFGPGTRLLVL.

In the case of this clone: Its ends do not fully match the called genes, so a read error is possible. The DNA of the CDR3 is TGTGCTAGCAGCTTAGCAGGGGATGGGGAGACCCAGTACTTC. This sequence encodes CASSLAGDGETQYF. V usage is TRBV7-7 and J usage is TRBJ2-5, with D possibly being TRBD1 (6 bases). Per the germline V gene, CDR1 is SSHAT and CDR2 is FNYEAQ (reference sequence). The length of the CDR3 is 14 residues.

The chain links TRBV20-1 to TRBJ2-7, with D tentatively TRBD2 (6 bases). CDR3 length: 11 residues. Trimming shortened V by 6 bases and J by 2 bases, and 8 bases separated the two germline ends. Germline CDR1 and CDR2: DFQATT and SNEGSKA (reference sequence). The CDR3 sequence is CSAGGPYEQYF. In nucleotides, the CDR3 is TGCAGTGCGGGGGGACCCTACGAGCAGTACTTC.

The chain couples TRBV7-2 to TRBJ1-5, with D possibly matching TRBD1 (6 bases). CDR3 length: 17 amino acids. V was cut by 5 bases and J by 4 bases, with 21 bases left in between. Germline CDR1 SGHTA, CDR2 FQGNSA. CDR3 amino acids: CASSLRGGQGGNQPQHF. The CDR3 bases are TGTGCCAGCAGCCTCCGGGGGGGGCAGGGTGGAAATCAGCCCCAGCATTTT.

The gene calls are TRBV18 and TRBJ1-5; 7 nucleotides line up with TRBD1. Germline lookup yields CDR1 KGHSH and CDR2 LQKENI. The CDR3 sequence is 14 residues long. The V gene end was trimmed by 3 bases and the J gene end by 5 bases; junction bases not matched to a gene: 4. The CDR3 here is CASSPEGADQPQHF. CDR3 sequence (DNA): TGTGCCAGCTCACCCGAGGGGGCGGATCAGCCCCAGCATTTT.

CDR3 nucleotides: TGCGCCAGCAGCCAACTAGCGGGAGACAATGAGCAGTTCTTC. This encodes CASSQLAGDNEQFF. The chain links TRBV4-1 to TRBJ2-1, with 10 bases matching TRBD2. J was trimmed by 5 bases and V by 2 bases; bases with no gene match: 0. Germline loops: CDR1 MGHRA, CDR2 YSYEKL. This CDR3 is 14 amino acids long.

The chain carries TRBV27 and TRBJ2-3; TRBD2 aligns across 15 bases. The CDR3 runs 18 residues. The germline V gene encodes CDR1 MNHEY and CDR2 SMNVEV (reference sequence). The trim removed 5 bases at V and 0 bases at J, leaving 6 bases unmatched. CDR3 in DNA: TGTGCCAGCAGTCCCGGGACTAGCGGGGGGAGTAGCACAGATACGCAGTATTTT. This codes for CASSPGTSGGSSTDTQYF.

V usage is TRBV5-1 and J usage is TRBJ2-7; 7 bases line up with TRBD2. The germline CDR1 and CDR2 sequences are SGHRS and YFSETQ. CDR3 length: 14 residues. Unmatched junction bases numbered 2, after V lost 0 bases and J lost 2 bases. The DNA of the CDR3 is TGCGCCAGCAGCTTGGTAGCGGGTGCCTACGAGCAGTACTTC. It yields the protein CASSLVAGAYEQYF.

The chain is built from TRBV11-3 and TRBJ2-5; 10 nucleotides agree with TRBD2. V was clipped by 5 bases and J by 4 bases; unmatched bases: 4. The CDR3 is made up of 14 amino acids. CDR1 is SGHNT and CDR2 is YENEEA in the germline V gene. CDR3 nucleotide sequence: TGTGCCAGCAGCCCGGGACTAGCGCTAGAGACCCAGTACTTC. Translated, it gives CASSPGLALETQYF. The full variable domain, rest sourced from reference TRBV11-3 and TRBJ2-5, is EAGVVQSPRYKIIEKKQPVAFWCNPISGHNTLYWYLQNLGQGPELLIRYENEEAVDDSQLPKDRFSAERLKGVDSTLKIQPAELGDSAVYLCASSPGLALETQYFGPGTRLLVL.

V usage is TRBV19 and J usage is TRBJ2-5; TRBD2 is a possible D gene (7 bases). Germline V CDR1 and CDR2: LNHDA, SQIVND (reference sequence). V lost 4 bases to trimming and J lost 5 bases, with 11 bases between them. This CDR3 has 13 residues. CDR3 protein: CASSTGGRETQYF. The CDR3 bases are TGTGCCAGTAGTACGGGGGGCCGGGAGACCCAGTACTTC.

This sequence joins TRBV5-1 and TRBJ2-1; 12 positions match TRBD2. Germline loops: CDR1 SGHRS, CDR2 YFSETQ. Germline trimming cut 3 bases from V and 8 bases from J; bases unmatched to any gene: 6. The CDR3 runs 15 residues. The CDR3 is CASSSGTSGLHEQFF. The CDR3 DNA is TGCGCCAGCAGCTCCGGGACTAGCGGGCTACATGAGCAGTTCTTC.

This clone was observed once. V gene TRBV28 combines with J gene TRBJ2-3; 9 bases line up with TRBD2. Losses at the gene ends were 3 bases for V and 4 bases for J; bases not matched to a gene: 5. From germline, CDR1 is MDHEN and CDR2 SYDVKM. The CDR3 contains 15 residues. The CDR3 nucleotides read TGTGCCAGCAGTTTTCCCGGACTAGCGTCAGATACGCAGTATTTT. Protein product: CASSFPGLASDTQYF.

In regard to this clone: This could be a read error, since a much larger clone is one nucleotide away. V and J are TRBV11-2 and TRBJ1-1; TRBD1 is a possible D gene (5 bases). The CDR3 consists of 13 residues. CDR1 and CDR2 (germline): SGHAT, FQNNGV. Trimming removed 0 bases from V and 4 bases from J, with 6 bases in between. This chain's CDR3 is CASSLDRATEAFF. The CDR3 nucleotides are TGTGCCAGCAGCTTAGACAGGGCCACTGAAGCTTTCTTT.

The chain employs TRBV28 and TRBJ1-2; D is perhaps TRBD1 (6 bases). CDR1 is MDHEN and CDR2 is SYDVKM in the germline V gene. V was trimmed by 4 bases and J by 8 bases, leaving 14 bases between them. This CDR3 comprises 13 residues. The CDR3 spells CASSSGESVGYTF. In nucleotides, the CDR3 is TGTGCCAGCAGTTCAGGGGAATCAGTGGGCTACACCTTC.

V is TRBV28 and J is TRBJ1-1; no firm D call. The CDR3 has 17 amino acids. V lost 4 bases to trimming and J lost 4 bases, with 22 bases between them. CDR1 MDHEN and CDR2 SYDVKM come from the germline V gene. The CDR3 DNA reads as TGTGCCAGCAGTTCCTCTCGAGATTACCCGGGATCCACTGAAGCTTTCTTT. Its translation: CASSSSRDYPGSTEAFF.

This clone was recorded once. The CDR3 DNA reads as TGTGCCAGCAGCTTTCTTTTCCAGGGACAGGGCGGCGGAGGCTACACCTTC. Amino acids: CASSFLFQGQGGGGYTF. The gene calls are TRBV7-2 and TRBJ1-2; 9 positions match TRBD1. CDR1 is SGHTA, CDR2 FQGNSA, per germline. Trimming cost V 3 bases and J 8 bases; bases outside gene matches: 16. This CDR3 spans 17 amino acids.

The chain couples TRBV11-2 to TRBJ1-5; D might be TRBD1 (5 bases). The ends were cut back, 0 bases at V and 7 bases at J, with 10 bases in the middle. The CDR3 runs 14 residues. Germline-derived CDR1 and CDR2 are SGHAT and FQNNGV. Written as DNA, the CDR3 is TGTGCCAGCAGCTTAGATTGGGGGGTCCAGCCCCAGCATTTT. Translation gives CASSLDWGVQPQHF. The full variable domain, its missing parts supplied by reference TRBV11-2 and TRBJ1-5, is EAGVAQSPRYKIIEKRQSVAFWCNPISGHATLYWYQQILGQGPKLLIQFQNNGVVDDSQLPKDRFSAERLKGVDSTLKIQPAKLEDSAVYLCASSLDWGVQPQHFGDGTRLSIL.

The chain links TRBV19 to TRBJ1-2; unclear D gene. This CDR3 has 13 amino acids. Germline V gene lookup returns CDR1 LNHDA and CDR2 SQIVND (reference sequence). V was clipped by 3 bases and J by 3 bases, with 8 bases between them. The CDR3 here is CASSIGGYYGYTF. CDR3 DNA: TGTGCCAGTAGTATTGGAGGATACTATGGCTACACCTTC.

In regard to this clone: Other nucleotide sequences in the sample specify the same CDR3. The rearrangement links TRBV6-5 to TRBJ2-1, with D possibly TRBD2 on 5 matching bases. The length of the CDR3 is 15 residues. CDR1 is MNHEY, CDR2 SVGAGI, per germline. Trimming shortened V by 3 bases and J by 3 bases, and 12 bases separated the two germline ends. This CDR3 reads CASSYRGLSYNEQFF. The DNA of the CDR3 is TGTGCCAGCAGTTATCGAGGACTGAGCTACAATGAGCAGTTCTTC.

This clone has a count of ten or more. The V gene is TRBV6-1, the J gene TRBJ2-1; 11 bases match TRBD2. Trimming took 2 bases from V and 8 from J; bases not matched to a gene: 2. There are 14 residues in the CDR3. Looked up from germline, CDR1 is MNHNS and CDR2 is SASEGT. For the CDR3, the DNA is TGTGCCAGCAGTGAAACTAGCGGGAGTCATGAGCAGTTCTTC. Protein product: CASSETSGSHEQFF.